The 13 T cell receptor beta chains given below trace back to one sample, sequenced in a study of regulatory T cells. Regarding the study as a whole: In CD3G-deficient patients, conventional CD4+ T cells were enriched for hydrophobic CDR3 residues at positions 6 and 7.

Amplification used 52 TRBV primers and 13 TRBJ primers. The protocol was immunoSEQ multiplex PCR, while the TCRdb copy is restricted to in-frame clones and leaves out a portion. The table records some 38,000 clones, approximately 89% of them present only once. Their cognate antigens are unknown. The sequenced material came from conventional CD4+ T cells sorted from blood. Receptors originate from a person under 35 with CD3G deficiency.

The table lists this clone with a count of one. The chain uses TRBV6-1 and TRBJ1-5, with D hard to call. Germline V gives CDR1 MNHNS, CDR2 SASEGT. V shed 4 bases and J shed 0 bases, with 4 bases lying between them. This CDR3 is 13 amino acids long. Here the CDR3 DNA reads TGTGCCAGCAGTGTCAATAGCAATCAGCCCCAGCATTTT. As protein: CASSVNSNQPQHF.

This chain connects TRBV5-1 to TRBJ2-3, with a possible D match to TRBD2 (6 bases). Germline V gene data show CDR1 as SGHRS and CDR2 as YFSETQ. The CDR3 is made up of 17 amino acids. V lost 4 bases and J lost 2, with 20 bases in between. The CDR3, as DNA: TGCGCCAGCAGCCTGGGGAGGACGCCCGCTGTCACAGATACGCAGTATTTT. The encoded protein is CASSLGRTPAVTDTQYF. The full variable domain, with the rest looked up from reference TRBV5-1 and TRBJ2-3, is KAGVTQTPRYLIKTRGQQVTLSCSPISGHRSVSWYQQTPGQGLQFLFEYFSETQRNKGNFPGRFSGRQFSNSRSEMNVSTLELGDSALYLCASSLGRTPAVTDTQYFGPGTRLTVL.

This chain joins TRBV7-9 and TRBJ2-1; 8 bases agree with TRBD1. V was clipped by 7 bases and J by 8 bases; unmatched bases: 10. The CDR3 length is 14 residues. The germline V gene encodes CDR1 SEHNR and CDR2 FQNEAQ (reference sequence). CDR3 loop: CASTSTDRVYEQFF. Written as DNA, the CDR3 is TGTGCCAGCACCTCTACGGACAGGGTCTATGAGCAGTTCTTC.

The chain carries TRBV7-6 and TRBJ2-7; TRBD2 matches at 7 bases. The CDR3 consists of 13 residues. V lost 5 bases and J lost 5; bases outside the gene matches: 6. Germline values: CDR1 SGHVS, CDR2 FNYEAQ. The CDR3 bases are TGTGCCAGCAGCCCCCGTGCGGGGGACGAGCAGTACTTC. It translates to CASSPRAGDEQYF.

The J gene is TRBJ2-7, the V gene TRBV5-1; 7 bases fit TRBD1. The CDR3 is 14 residues long. J gave up 5 bases and V 0 bases, and 5 bases lay outside the gene matches. Germline CDR1 reads SGHRS; CDR2 reads YFSETQ. This CDR3 reads CASSLGDSGDEQYF. The CDR3 nucleotides are TGCGCCAGCAGCTTGGGGGACAGCGGTGACGAGCAGTACTTC.

The chain combines TRBV11-2 with TRBJ2-6; tentative D call: TRBD1 (6 bases). The CDR3 has 15 amino acids. The V end was cut by 3 bases, the J end by 1 base, with 7 bases between. Germline V CDR1 and CDR2: SGHAT, FQNNGV. CDR3 in DNA: TGTGCCAGCAGCTTGACAGGATCTGGGGCCAACGTCCTGACTTTC. Protein product: CASSLTGSGANVLTF.

This clone was detected only once. The CDR3 nucleotides are TGTGCCAGCAGTGACTCCCGGCAGGGGGTATCACCCCTCCACTTT. Translating gives CASSDSRQGVSPLHF. This rearrangement joins TRBV6-4 to TRBJ1-6, with 7 bases matching TRBD1. The CDR3 is 15 amino acids. Germline-derived CDR1 and CDR2 are MRHNA and SNTAGT. Trimming took 0 bases from V and 10 from J; bases not matched to a gene: 6.

The chain links TRBV10-3 to TRBJ2-3, with 12 bases fitting TRBD2. The CDR3 covers 12 residues. Germline V gene lookup returns CDR1 ENHRY and CDR2 SYGVKD. V lost 6 bases to trimming and J lost 9 bases; unmatched junction nucleotides: 1. The chain's CDR3 is CAIRTSGGTQYF. In DNA, the CDR3 is TGTGCCATCAGGACTAGCGGGGGAACGCAGTATTTT.

V usage is TRBV7-9 and J usage is TRBJ2-1, with D perhaps matching TRBD2 (5 bases). The CDR3 is 14 residues long. The germline CDR1 and CDR2 sequences are SEHNR and FQNEAQ (reference sequence). Trimming shortened V by 2 bases and J by 3 bases, and 8 bases separated the two germline ends. CDR3 in amino acids: CASSLSGFYNEQFF. CDR3 nucleotide sequence: TGTGCCAGCAGCTTATCGGGGTTCTACAATGAGCAGTTCTTC.

The sample holds one count of this clone. V gene TRBV7-8 combines with J gene TRBJ2-7, with D possibly being TRBD2 (5 bases). V was cut by 1 base and J by 1 base, with 8 bases left in between. Per the germline V gene, CDR1 is SGHVS and CDR2 is FQNEAQ. The CDR3 has 14 amino acids. The CDR3 DNA follows: TGTGCCAGCAGCTTAGATAGGGAGTCCTACGAGCAGTACTTC. Translated, it gives CASSLDRESYEQYF. The whole variable domain, remainder taken from reference TRBV7-8 and TRBJ2-7, is GAGVSQSPRYKVAKRGQDVALRCDPISGHVSLFWYQQALGQGPEFLTYFQNEAQLDKSGLPSDRFFAERPEGSVSTLKIQRTQQEDSAVYLCASSLDRESYEQYFGPGTRLTVT.

J is TRBJ2-7 and V is TRBV28; D is undetermined. The V gene lost 3 bases and the J gene lost 1 base, with 7 bases spanning the gap. Germline V gene data show CDR1 as MDHEN and CDR2 as SYDVKM. The CDR3 extends over 13 amino acids. DNA for the CDR3: TGTGCCAGCAGTTTTTCCCGGTCCTACGAGCAGTACTTC. It translates to CASSFSRSYEQYF.

The rearrangement joins TRBV28 to TRBJ2-1; 11 bases align to TRBD1. The CDR3 loop spans 17 amino acids. Trimming took 5 bases from V and 2 from J; bases not matched to a gene: 8. Germline CDR1 and CDR2: MDHEN and SYDVKM. CDR3 nucleotides: TGTGCCAGCAGTCCGCTCGGGACAGGGGGAACCTACAATGAGCAGTTCTTC. Residues: CASSPLGTGGTYNEQFF.

The chain carries TRBV18 and TRBJ2-1; D is possibly TRBD2 (6 bases). Deletions cut 6 bases from V and 10 bases from J, with 16 bases between. Germline assignment: CDR1 KGHSH and CDR2 LQKENI. The CDR3 has 13 amino acids. The CDR3 loop reads CASSPTRRSEQFF. The CDR3 coding sequence is TGTGCCAGCTCCCCGACTAGGCGCAGCGAGCAGTTCTTC.